What follows is one T cell receptor beta chain and its context. This sample is part of a study of OX40 agonist ivuxolimab in advanced cancers. In the study overall: Dose-escalation patients' cancers were hepatocellular carcinoma, melanoma, renal cell or head and neck cancer.

The CDR3 spans 17 residues. Germline V gene data show CDR1 as SGHVS and CDR2 as FNYEAQ. J was trimmed by 6 bases and V by 2 bases; bases with no gene match: 10. Generated by immunoSEQ multiplex PCR, the TCRdb table keeps only in-frame clones and is missing some. This sample yields roughly 45,000 clones, of which around nine tenths are seen a single time; approximately 2% belongs to the top ten. The chain carries TRBV7-6 and TRBJ2-3; the match to TRBD1 covers 11 bases. The sample consisted of CD4+ or CD8+ T cells sorted from blood, taken in a trial of the OX40 agonist ivuxolimab. The source is an adult with an advanced solid tumor such as melanoma, head and neck, liver or kidney cancer. The DNA of the CDR3 is TGTGCCAGCAGCTTAATGGGACAGGGGGGGTCGGGTGATACGCAGTATTTT. This codes for CASSLMGQGGSGDTQYF.